This T cell receptor beta chain is from a study of T cells in Graves' hyperthyroidism and ophthalmopathy. Amplified TCR beta CDR3 regions derived from RNA transcripts. An initial round of RT-PCR targeting the TCR CDR3 relied on the HTBI primer set. TCRdb analysed the multiplex PCR reads with MiXCR anew, one entry per CDR3 protein. Among about 660,000 distinct CDR3 sequences listed, about 45% were seen once. The CDR3 consists of 13 residues. With 8 bases removed from V and 1 base from J, the gap between germline ends came to 11 bases. The germline CDR1 and CDR2 sequences are SEHNR and FQNEAQ (reference sequence).

The TCR was taken from an adult man with Graves' disease, either hyperthyroidism or ophthalmopathy (not recorded which). Sequencing was done on a sample of peripheral blood or thyroid tissue (not recorded which). V gene TRBV7-9 combines with J gene TRBJ2-5; either TRBD1 or TRBD2 may supply D (5 bases each). The CDR3 reads CASATGTQETQYF. The CDR3 region has the DNA TGTGCCAGCGCGACCGGGACCCAAGAGACCCAGTACTTC.